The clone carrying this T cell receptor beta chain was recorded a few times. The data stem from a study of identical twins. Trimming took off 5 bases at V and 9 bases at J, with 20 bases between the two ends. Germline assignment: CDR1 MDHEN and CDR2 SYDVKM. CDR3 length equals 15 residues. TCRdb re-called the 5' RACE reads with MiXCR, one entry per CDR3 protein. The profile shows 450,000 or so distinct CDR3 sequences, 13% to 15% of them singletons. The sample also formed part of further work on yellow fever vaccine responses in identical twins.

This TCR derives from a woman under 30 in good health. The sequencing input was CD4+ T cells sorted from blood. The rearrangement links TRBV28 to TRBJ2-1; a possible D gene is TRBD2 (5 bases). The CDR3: CASSGREGLFSEQFF. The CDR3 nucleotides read TGTGCCAGCAGTGGCCGAGAGGGCCTCTTCAGTGAGCAGTTCTTC. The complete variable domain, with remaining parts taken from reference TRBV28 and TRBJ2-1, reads DVKVTQSSRYLVKRTGEKVFLECVQDMDHENMFWYRQDPGLGLRLIYFSYDVKMKEKGDIPEGYSVSREKKERFSLILESASTNQTSMYLCASSGREGLFSEQFFGPGTRLTVL.